This T cell receptor (beta chain) came from a study of T cell repertoires in cytomegalovirus infection. Turning to the study itself: Matching HLA type and CMV infection were both indicated by public TCR beta signatures. Overall study results and limits: The cumulative frequency of public TCR beta families distinguished individuals who carried CMV together with the relevant HLA. There were HLA-C-restricted CMV-specific TCR beta clonotypes dominating the ex vivo response.

Using its own MiXCR run on the reads, TCRdb lists one record per CDR3 protein. In the table there are 150,000 to 160,000 distinct CDR3 sequences, about 20% of which are singletons. Note on this clonotype: Antigen: not known.

The trim removed 6 bases at V and 10 bases at J, leaving 11 bases unmatched. Looked up from germline, CDR1 is MNHEY and CDR2 is SMNVEV (reference sequence). The CDR3 is made up of 13 amino acids. The gene calls are TRBV27 and TRBJ2-7; 8 bases agree with TRBD1. The specimen sequenced was PBMCs. The sequence derives from a human donor in good health (CMV status not recorded). Some clones in this sample may be carry-over from other donors' samples. The CDR3 reads CASRTVGTGYQYF. CDR3 sequence (DNA): TGTGCCAGCAGGACGGTGGGGACAGGCTATCAGTACTTC.